The clone carrying this T cell receptor beta chain was recorded once. Germline V lookup: CDR1 LGHNA, CDR2 YNFKEQ. There are 17 residues in the CDR3. Germline trimming cut 4 bases from V and 6 bases from J; bases unmatched to any gene: 13. These data come from a study of control samples from healthy donors and cancer patients. Sequenced by immunoSEQ multiplex PCR; TCRdb stores in-frame clones only, minus some. The sample has approximately 74,000 clones, approximately 94% seen once. The genes are TRBV4-2 and TRBJ2-2, with TRBD1 matching 8 bases. Sequenced sample: blood. This TCR derives from a woman younger than 45 in good health. CDR3 DNA sequence: TGTGCCAGCAGCCCGACCGAGACAGGGGAAATAGCCGGGGAGCTGTTTTTT. Its protein is CASSPTETGEIAGELFF.